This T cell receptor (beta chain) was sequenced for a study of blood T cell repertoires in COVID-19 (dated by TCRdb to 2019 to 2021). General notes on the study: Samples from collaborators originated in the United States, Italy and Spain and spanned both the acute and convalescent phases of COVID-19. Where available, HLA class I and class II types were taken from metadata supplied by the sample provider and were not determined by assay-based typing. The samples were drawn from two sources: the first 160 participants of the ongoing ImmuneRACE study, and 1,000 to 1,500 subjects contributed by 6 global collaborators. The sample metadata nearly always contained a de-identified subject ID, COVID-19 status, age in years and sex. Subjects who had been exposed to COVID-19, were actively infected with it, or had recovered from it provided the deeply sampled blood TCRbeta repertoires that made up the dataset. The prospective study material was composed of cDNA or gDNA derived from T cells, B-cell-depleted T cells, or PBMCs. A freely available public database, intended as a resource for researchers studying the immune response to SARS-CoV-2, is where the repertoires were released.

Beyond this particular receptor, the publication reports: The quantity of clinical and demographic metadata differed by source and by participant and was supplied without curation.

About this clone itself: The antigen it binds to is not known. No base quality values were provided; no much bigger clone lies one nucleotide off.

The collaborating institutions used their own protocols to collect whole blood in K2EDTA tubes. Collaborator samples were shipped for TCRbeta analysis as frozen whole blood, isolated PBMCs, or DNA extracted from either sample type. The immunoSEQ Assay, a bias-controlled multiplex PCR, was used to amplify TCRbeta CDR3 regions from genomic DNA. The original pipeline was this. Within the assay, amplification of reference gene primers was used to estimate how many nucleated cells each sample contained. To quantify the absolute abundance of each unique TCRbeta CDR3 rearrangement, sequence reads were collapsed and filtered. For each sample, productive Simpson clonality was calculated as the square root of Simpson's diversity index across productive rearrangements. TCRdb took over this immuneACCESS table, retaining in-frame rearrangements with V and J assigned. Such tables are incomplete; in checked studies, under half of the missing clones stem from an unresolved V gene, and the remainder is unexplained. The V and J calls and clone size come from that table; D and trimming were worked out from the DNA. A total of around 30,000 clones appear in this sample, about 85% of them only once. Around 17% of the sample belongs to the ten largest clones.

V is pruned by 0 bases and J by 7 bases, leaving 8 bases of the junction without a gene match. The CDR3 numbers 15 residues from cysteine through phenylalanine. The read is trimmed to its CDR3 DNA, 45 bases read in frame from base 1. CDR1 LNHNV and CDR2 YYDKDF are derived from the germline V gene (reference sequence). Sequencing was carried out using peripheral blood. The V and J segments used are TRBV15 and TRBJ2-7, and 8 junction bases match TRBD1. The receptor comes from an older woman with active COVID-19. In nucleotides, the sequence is TGTGCCACCAGCAGAGAGAGTCAGGGGGCGAGGGAGCAGTACTTC. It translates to CATSRESQGAREQYF.